A single sample gave rise to the 3 T cell receptor beta chains below, sequenced in a study of T cell changes during pregnancy in multiple sclerosis. The data were produced by immunoSEQ multiplex PCR, yet TCRdb's version contains in-frame clones alone and is incomplete. This sample has 58,000 or so clones; roughly nine tenths occur once, and the top ten carry about 0.38%. The source was CD4+ T cells from peripheral blood mononuclear cells, collected in the third trimester of pregnancy. All receptors come from a female donor with multiple sclerosis, enrolled in a pregnancy study.

V is TRBV7-8 and J is TRBJ2-5; perhaps TRBD1 as D (6 bases). Germline CDR1 SGHVS, CDR2 FQNEAQ. The V and J ends lost 8 bases and 5 bases respectively, with 21 bases between them. The CDR3 contains 15 residues. The DNA of the CDR3 is TGTGCCAGCCACCTCCGACCCTTTAGGGGGGAGACCCAGTACTTC. Protein product: CASHLRPFRGETQYF.

The V call is TRBV6-6, the J call TRBJ1-5, with D perhaps TRBD1 (6 bases). V lost 7 bases and J lost 5, with 12 bases in between. There are 13 residues in the CDR3. Germline assignment: CDR1 MNHNY and CDR2 SVGAGI (reference sequence). CDR3 coding DNA: TGTGCCAGCACCGGGGGGGCCTATCAGCCCCAGCATTTT. Its protein is CASTGGAYQPQHF.

This rearrangement joins TRBV30 to TRBJ1-4; 8 bases agree with TRBD1. The V gene's germline CDR1 is GTSNPN and CDR2 SVGIG (reference sequence). With V trimmed by 3 bases and J by 10 bases, 7 bases remained unmatched. The CDR3 is made up of 13 amino acids. CDR3 residues: CAWRGTGQGKLFF. For the CDR3, the DNA is TGTGCCTGGAGAGGGACAGGACAGGGAAAACTGTTTTTT. The full variable domain, with the rest looked up from reference TRBV30 and TRBJ1-4, is SQTIHQWPATLVQPVGSPLSLECTVEGTSNPNLYWYRQAAGRGLQLLFYSVGIGQISSEVPQNLSASRPQDRQFILSSKKLLLSDSGFYLCAWRGTGQGKLFFGSGTQLSVL.